A single sample gave rise to the 10 T cell receptor beta chains below, sequenced in a study of cytomegalovirus exposure and HLA in healthy donors listed by TCRdb under 2017. Library preparation employed the immunoSEQ multiplex PCR assay. The multiplex PCR relied on a mix of 60 forward primers for TCR Vbeta segments and 13 reverse primers for TCR Jbeta segments. Entries here come from immuneACCESS through TCRdb and include only in-frame sequences with V and J called. Some clones fail to appear in such tables; in the studies checked, an unresolved V gene covers under half of the shortfall, and the cause of the remainder is unknown. This sample comprises 93,000 or so clones, around 76% of them detected only once. The ten most abundant clones make up over 9% of the sample. The sample taken for sequencing was PBMCs. The source of these receptors is a woman under 30 in good health and CMV-seropositive.

The chain joins TRBV7-9 to TRBJ1-1; 7 nucleotides agree with TRBD1. The CDR3 extends over 11 amino acids. V lost 11 bases and J lost 10; bases outside the gene matches: 10. The germline gives CDR1 SEHNR, CDR2 FQNEAQ (reference sequence). CDR3 in DNA: TGTGCCGGGACCGACAGGGTGGGAGCTTTCTTT. Protein product: CAGTDRVGAFF.

V gene TRBV19 combines with J gene TRBJ2-1, with D perhaps matching TRBD1 (6 bases). CDR3 length: 13 residues. Per the germline V gene, CDR1 is LNHDA and CDR2 is SQIVND (reference sequence). The germline V and J ends were trimmed by 7 bases and 9 bases, with 16 bases remaining between them. In nucleotides, the CDR3 is TGTGCCAGTAACCTCTTACAGGGTGGTGAGCAGTTCTTC. It specifies CASNLLQGGEQFF.

V gene TRBV2 combines with J gene TRBJ1-1; tentatively, D is TRBD1 (6 bases). This CDR3 has 14 amino acids. From germline, CDR1 is SNHLY and CDR2 FYNNEI. Trimming shortened V by 5 bases and J by 1 base, and 11 bases separated the two germline ends. The CDR3 nucleotides are TGTGCCAGCAGTACCAGGGGTAGGAACACTGAAGCTTTCTTT. Its translation is CASSTRGRNTEAFF.

J is TRBJ2-1 and V is TRBV28, with 7 nucleotides matching TRBD1. Germline CDR1 MDHEN, CDR2 SYDVKM. The CDR3 extends over 14 amino acids. Unmatched junction bases numbered 7, after V lost 7 bases and J lost 4 bases. CDR3 sequence (DNA): TGTGCCAGCATGGGACAGACAAGGTACAATGAGCAGTTCTTC. It translates to CASMGQTRYNEQFF.

The table lists this clone with a few counts. This chain joins TRBV10-3 and TRBJ2-7; 10 positions match TRBD2. J gave up 3 bases and V 0 bases, and 5 bases lay outside the gene matches. The CDR3 is 16 amino acids. Germline values: CDR1 ENHRY, CDR2 SYGVKD. For the CDR3, the DNA is TGTGCCATCAGTGAGTCGCTGTCTAGCGGGGGCTACGAGCAGTACTTC. Protein: CAISESLSSGGYEQYF.

This clone was recorded once. This chain links TRBV7-9 with TRBJ2-3, with D possibly matching TRBD2 (6 bases). The CDR3 length is 19 residues. Trimming stripped 2 bases from V and 7 bases from J, with 28 bases between. Germline V gene data show CDR1 as SEHNR and CDR2 as FQNEAQ (reference sequence). In nucleotides, the CDR3 is TGTGCCAGCAGCTTATTTCGGGGGACGGGAGAGGTAGCAGACCATACGCAGTATTTT. This gives the protein CASSLFRGTGEVADHTQYF.

The genes are TRBV9 and TRBJ1-1, with 7 bases lining up with TRBD1. The germline V gene has CDR1 SGDLS and CDR2 YYNGEE. The CDR3 spans 14 residues. V dropped 0 bases and J dropped 8; count of bases not matched to a gene: 7. CDR3 amino acids: CASSVGLQGWEAFF. CDR3 sequence (DNA): TGTGCCAGCAGCGTAGGTCTACAGGGGTGGGAAGCTTTCTTT.

The rearrangement uses TRBV11-1 and TRBJ1-4, with 7 nucleotides matching TRBD1. The CDR3 consists of 14 residues. Germline-derived CDR1 and CDR2 are SGHAT and FQDESV (reference sequence). Unmatched junction bases numbered 3, after V lost 0 bases and J lost 8 bases. As DNA, the CDR3 is TGTGCCAGCAGCTTAGCAGGGGGCGCGGAAAAACTGTTTTTT. Translation: CASSLAGGAEKLFF.

The rearrangement joins TRBV5-1 to TRBJ1-4; a weak D match, TRBD1 (6 bases). The ends were cut back, 1 base at V and 8 bases at J, with 12 bases in the middle. The CDR3 is 14 residues long. Germline CDR1 SGHRS, CDR2 YFSETQ. For the CDR3, the DNA is TGCGCCAGCAGCTTGCAACGGGACACGGAAAAACTGTTTTTT. Protein product: CASSLQRDTEKLFF.

V and J are TRBV9 and TRBJ1-1; 10 bases fit TRBD1. The J segment lost 2 bases and the V segment lost 7 bases, leaving 14 bases of the junction unmatched. There are 17 residues in the CDR3. The V gene's germline CDR1 is SGDLS and CDR2 YYNGEE. CDR3 nucleotides: TGTGCCAGCGGCGATTCCAAGGACAGGGGGGCAAACACTGAAGCTTTCTTT. Translating it yields CASGDSKDRGANTEAFF.